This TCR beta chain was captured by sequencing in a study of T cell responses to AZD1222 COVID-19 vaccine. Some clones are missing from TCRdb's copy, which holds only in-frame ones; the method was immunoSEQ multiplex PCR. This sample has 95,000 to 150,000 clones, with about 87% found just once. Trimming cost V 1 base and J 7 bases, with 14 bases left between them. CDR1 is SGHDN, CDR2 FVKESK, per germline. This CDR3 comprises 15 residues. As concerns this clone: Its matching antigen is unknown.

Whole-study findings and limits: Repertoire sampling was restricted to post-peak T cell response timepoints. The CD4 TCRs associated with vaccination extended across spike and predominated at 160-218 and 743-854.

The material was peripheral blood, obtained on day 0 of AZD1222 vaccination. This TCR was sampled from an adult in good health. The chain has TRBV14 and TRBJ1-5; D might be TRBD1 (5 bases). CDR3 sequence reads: CASSQASGANQPQHF. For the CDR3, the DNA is TGTGCCAGCAGCCAAGCCTCTGGGGCCAACCAGCCCCAGCATTTT.